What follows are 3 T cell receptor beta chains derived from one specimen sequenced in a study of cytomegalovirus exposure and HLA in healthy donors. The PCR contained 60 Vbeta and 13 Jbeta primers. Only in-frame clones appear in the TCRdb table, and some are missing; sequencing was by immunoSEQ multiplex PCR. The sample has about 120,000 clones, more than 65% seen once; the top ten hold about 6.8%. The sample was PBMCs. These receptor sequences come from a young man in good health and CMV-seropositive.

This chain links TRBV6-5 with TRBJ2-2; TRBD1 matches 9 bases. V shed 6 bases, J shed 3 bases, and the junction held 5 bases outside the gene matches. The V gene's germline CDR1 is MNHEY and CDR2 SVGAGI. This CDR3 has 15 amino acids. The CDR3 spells CASRPQGADTGELFF. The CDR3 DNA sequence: TGTGCCAGCAGACCACAGGGGGCTGACACCGGGGAGCTGTTTTTT.

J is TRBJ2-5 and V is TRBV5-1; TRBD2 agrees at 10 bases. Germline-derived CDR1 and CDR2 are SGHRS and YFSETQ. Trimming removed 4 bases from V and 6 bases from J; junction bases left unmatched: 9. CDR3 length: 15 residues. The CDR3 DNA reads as TGCGCCAGCAGCCTCGGGCTAGCGGGGGTGAAGACCCAGTACTTC. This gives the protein CASSLGLAGVKTQYF.

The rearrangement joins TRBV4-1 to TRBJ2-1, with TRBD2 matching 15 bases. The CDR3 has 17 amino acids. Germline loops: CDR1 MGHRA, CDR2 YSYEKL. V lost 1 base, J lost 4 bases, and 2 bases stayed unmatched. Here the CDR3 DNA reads TGCGCCAGCAGCCAAGGGACTAGCGGGGGGGCTTACAATGAGCAGTTCTTC. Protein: CASSQGTSGGAYNEQFF.